This TCR beta chain stems from a study of cytomegalovirus exposure and HLA in healthy donors. PCR used 60 Vbeta primers and 13 Jbeta primers. Clones were read by immunoSEQ multiplex PCR, and TCRdb kept only the in-frame ones, dropping some. The sample includes about 270,000 clones, around 66% of them seen just once. Germline loops: CDR1 SEHNR, CDR2 FQNEAQ (reference sequence). There are 14 residues in the CDR3. Worth noting for this clone: One end of the junction varies from germline; a read error may be responsible.

The rearrangement uses TRBV7-9 and TRBJ1-2, with unresolved D. The source of this sequence is a female donor in good health and CMV-seronegative. Sequenced: PBMCs. CDR3 loop: CSSSSSRLFYGYTF. CDR3 nucleotides: TGTTCCAGCAGCTCGTCGCGGCTTTTCTATGGCTACACCTTC.